Below are 21 T cell receptor beta chains sequenced from a single sample in a study of blood T cell repertoires in COVID-19 (dated by TCRdb to the early 2020s). To prepare the library, the immunoSEQ multiplex PCR assay was applied. TCRdb took this table from immuneACCESS and kept in-frame rearrangements with V and J called. Such tables lack part of the clones; where checked against another copy, unresolved V genes explain under half of the gap, and the rest is unexplained. This sample has 180,000 or so clones in its table, and 85% to 90% of those were observed once. Clones ranked in the top ten supply 6.2% of the sample. Sample: PBMCs or T cells enriched from blood (not recorded which). The receptors were sampled from a man aged 35 to 55 who had recovered from COVID-19.

The chain links TRBV24-1 to TRBJ2-5; the match to TRBD1 covers 7 bases. CDR1 is KGHDR, CDR2 SFDVKD, per germline. The CDR3 is 15 residues long. The trim removed 3 bases at V and 4 bases at J, leaving 7 bases unmatched. For the CDR3, the DNA is TGTGCCACCAGTGATCGCTCGACAGGGATAGAGACCCAGTACTTC. Translated: CATSDRSTGIETQYF.

This clone was detected only a few times. The chain has TRBV6-5 and TRBJ1-1, with 9 bases matching TRBD1. Germline-derived CDR1 and CDR2 are MNHEY and SVGAGI. CDR3 length: 12 amino acids. With 7 bases clipped from V and 5 bases from J, the junction kept 2 bases outside the gene matches. The CDR3 protein is CASIQGATEAFF. The DNA for the CDR3 is TGTGCCAGCATACAGGGGGCGACTGAAGCTTTCTTT.

The chain recombines TRBV15 with TRBJ2-7; no clear D. CDR3 length: 13 residues. Germline assignment: CDR1 LNHNV and CDR2 YYDKDF (reference sequence). The V end was cut by 0 bases, the J end by 6 bases, with 9 bases between. The CDR3 is CATSRDGRSEQYF. The CDR3 bases are TGTGCCACCAGCAGAGATGGCCGCTCCGAGCAGTACTTC.

V and J are TRBV19 and TRBJ2-2, with 12 bases identical to TRBD2. The CDR3 consists of 18 residues. Germline CDR1 and CDR2: LNHDA and SQIVND (reference sequence). Trimming cost V 5 bases and J 1 base; bases outside gene matches: 8. CDR3 sequence (DNA): TGTGCCAGTAGTTCCGAGCGACTAGCGGGGGTGAACACCGGGGAGCTGTTTTTT. Amino acids: CASSSERLAGVNTGELFF.

V gene TRBV11-3 combines with J gene TRBJ2-5, with 9 bases aligning to TRBD2. Germline-derived CDR1 and CDR2 are SGHNT and YENEEA. The CDR3 spans 16 residues. V lost 1 base, J lost 1 base, and 4 bases stayed unmatched. The CDR3 sequence: CASSLGGGGAQETQYF. CDR3 DNA sequence: TGTGCCAGCAGCTTAGGTGGCGGGGGGGCCCAAGAGACCCAGTACTTC.

This clone has a single count. The chain couples TRBV14 to TRBJ1-2, with TRBD1 identical over 11 bases. Trimming took 5 bases from V and 4 from J; bases not matched to a gene: 6. The CDR3 runs 15 residues. Germline V gene data show CDR1 as SGHDN and CDR2 as FVKESK. In nucleotides, the CDR3 is TGTGCCAGCAGCGGACAGGGGGCGCGAGGCTATGGCTACACCTTC. It specifies CASSGQGARGYGYTF.

The chain employs TRBV9 and TRBJ1-2, with a weak D call TRBD1 (6 bases). Trimming shortened V by 5 bases and J by 5 bases, and 16 bases separated the two germline ends. CDR1 and CDR2 (germline): SGDLS, YYNGEE. The CDR3 totals 14 residues. DNA of the CDR3: TGTGCCAGCAGACCACAGGGAAATGGGTATGGCTACACCTTC. Translated, it gives CASRPQGNGYGYTF.

The chain is built from TRBV30 and TRBJ1-6; 7 nucleotides agree with TRBD1. The length of the CDR3 is 15 residues. V lost 4 bases and J lost 12; bases outside the gene matches: 15. Germline-derived CDR1 and CDR2 are GTSNPN and SVGIG (reference sequence). As DNA, the CDR3 is TGTGCCTGGAAACTCCCGGGACAGCTTAATGTACCCCTCCACTTT. Translating gives CAWKLPGQLNVPLHF. Full variable domain (remainder filled in from reference TRBV30 and TRBJ1-6): SQTIHQWPATLVQPVGSPLSLECTVEGTSNPNLYWYRQAAGRGLQLLFYSVGIGQISSEVPQNLSASRPQDRQFILSSKKLLLSDSGFYLCAWKLPGQLNVPLHFGNGTRLTVT.

The chain recombines TRBV3-1 (or the pseudogene TRBV3-2) with TRBJ2-2; D is uncertain. Trimming removed 6 bases at V and 6 bases at J, with 5 bases between. This CDR3 comprises 11 residues. The germline V gene has CDR1 LGHDT and CDR2 YNNKEL (reference sequence). The CDR3 reads CASSLAGELFF. In DNA form, the CDR3 reads TGTGCCAGCAGTTTAGCCGGGGAGCTGTTTTTT.

This chain uses TRBV13 with TRBJ2-2; possible D gene TRBD2, 5 bases. Trimming removed 1 base at V and 3 bases at J, with 15 bases between. This CDR3 is built from 17 residues. CDR1 PRHDT and CDR2 FYEKMQ come from the germline V gene (reference sequence). The CDR3 region has the DNA TGTGCCAGCAGCTTAGTAAAGAGGACTCGGGACACCGGGGAGCTGTTTTTT. Amino acids: CASSLVKRTRDTGELFF.

This clone has only one observation. The chain employs TRBV2 and TRBJ1-6; 7 nucleotides match TRBD1. The CDR3 loop spans 12 amino acids. Trimming at V came to 9 bases and at J to 8 bases, leaving 4 bases not matched to a gene. The germline CDR1 and CDR2 sequences are SNHLY and FYNNEI. The CDR3 nucleotides read TGTGCCAGTCGGGACAGCGATTCACCCCTCCACTTT. Protein product: CASRDSDSPLHF.

The chain has TRBV7-8 and TRBJ2-2, with D possibly matching TRBD2 (7 bases). The germline V gene encodes CDR1 SGHVS and CDR2 FQNEAQ. The CDR3 extends over 16 amino acids. Trimming took 1 base from V and 6 from J, leaving 15 bases between them. CDR3 residues: CASSLGGRGMAGELFF. CDR3 nucleotides: TGTGCCAGCAGCTTAGGGGGGCGGGGGATGGCCGGGGAGCTGTTTTTT.

The chain combines TRBV4-2 with TRBJ2-3; maybe TRBD2 (7 bases). The CDR3 consists of 18 residues. V was trimmed by 4 bases and J by 5 bases, leaving 25 bases between them. Germline V lookup: CDR1 LGHNA, CDR2 YNFKEQ. CDR3 bases: TGTGCCAGCAGCCCCCAGGGGCTAGCGGCCACGTTGGGAGATACGCAGTATTTT. Protein: CASSPQGLAATLGDTQYF.

This rearrangement joins TRBV5-4 to TRBJ2-7, with 9 nucleotides matching TRBD2. Germline CDR1 SGHNT, CDR2 YYREEE (reference sequence). CDR3 length: 15 amino acids. V trimming: 0 bases; J trimming: 6 bases; junction bases outside the gene matches: 7. The CDR3 DNA reads TGTGCCAGCAGCTTGGAGGCGGGAGGGCCGCGCGAGCAGTACTTC. It is translated as CASSLEAGGPREQYF.

The chain carries TRBV5-4 and TRBJ1-4; TRBD1 aligns across 10 bases. The germline CDR1 and CDR2 sequences are SGHNT and YYREEE (reference sequence). V lost 3 bases to trimming and J lost 10 bases; unmatched junction nucleotides: 3. The CDR3 runs to 13 residues. The chain's CDR3 is CASSSRTGGKLFF. In nucleotides, the CDR3 is TGTGCCAGCAGCTCTAGGACAGGGGGAAAACTGTTTTTT.

This chain uses TRBV10-3 with TRBJ2-6, with D perhaps matching TRBD1 (6 bases). CDR1 is ENHRY and CDR2 is SYGVKD in the germline V gene. The CDR3 totals 16 residues. V lost 4 bases and J lost 1, with 11 bases in between. The CDR3 loop reads CAISAYQGSGANVLTF. The CDR3 DNA follows: TGTGCCATCAGTGCGTACCAGGGGTCTGGGGCCAACGTCCTGACTTTC.

The gene calls are TRBV7-2 and TRBJ1-3; D is uncertain. CDR3 length equals 16 residues. Trimming took off 2 bases at V and 2 bases at J, with 13 bases between the two ends. The germline V gene encodes CDR1 SGHTA and CDR2 FQGNSA. CDR3 residues: CASSLNPGGTGNTIYF. CDR3 bases: TGTGCCAGCAGCTTAAATCCGGGAGGGACTGGAAACACCATATATTTT. Filled out from reference TRBV7-2 and TRBJ1-3, the complete variable domain reads GAGVSQSPSNKVTEKGKDVELRCDPISGHTALYWYRQSLGQGLEFLIYFQGNSAPDKSGLPSDRFSAERTGGSVSTLTIQRTQQEDSAVYLCASSLNPGGTGNTIYFGEGSWLTVV.

The rearrangement uses TRBV12-3 or TRBV12-4 and TRBJ1-4; D is possibly TRBD1 (5 bases). V lost 7 bases, J lost 5 bases, and 11 bases lay in between. The CDR3 totals 13 residues. The CDR3 protein is CASTLQGNEKLFF. CDR3 nucleotides: TGTGCCAGCACCCTTCAGGGCAATGAAAAACTGTTTTTT.

The chain links TRBV24-1 to TRBJ2-2; TRBD1 agrees at 9 bases. Germline values: CDR1 KGHDR, CDR2 SFDVKD. The CDR3 loop spans 16 amino acids. Trimming at V came to 3 bases and at J to 7 bases, leaving 8 bases not matched to a gene. CDR3 nucleotide sequence: TGTGCCACCAGTGATACGAGGACAGGGGATGGCGGGGAGCTGTTTTTT. Translating it yields CATSDTRTGDGGELFF.

This chain links TRBV3-1 (or the pseudogene TRBV3-2) with TRBJ2-1; the D gene is possibly TRBD1 (5 bases). V gave up 7 bases and J gave up 4 bases, with 8 bases separating them. CDR1 and CDR2 from the germline V gene are LGHDT and YNNKEL (reference sequence). The CDR3 contains 12 residues. CDR3 sequence: CASKDIYNEQFF. DNA for the CDR3: TGTGCCAGCAAGGACATTTACAATGAGCAGTTCTTC.

The chain uses TRBV25-1 and TRBJ2-1; 12 nucleotides agree with TRBD2. After removal of 6 bases from V and 9 bases from J, the junction contained 6 bases not matched to a gene. The germline CDR1 and CDR2 sequences are MGHDK and SYGVNS. The CDR3 loop spans 14 amino acids. The CDR3: CASRTSGRSPEQFF. The CDR3 DNA reads TGTGCCAGCAGGACTAGCGGGAGATCCCCTGAGCAGTTCTTC.